This is a list of T cell receptor beta chains from one sample in a study of blood T cell repertoires in COVID-19. TCRdb's table, derived via immunoSEQ multiplex PCR, lists solely in-frame clones and lacks some. The table has 360,000 or so clones, around 87% seen once. Sequencing was performed on peripheral blood. The receptor set was obtained from a man between 18 and 29 years old with active or convalescent COVID-19. The CDR3 runs from the conserved cysteine through the conserved F or W. The D gene is left open where the match is weak. Only part of the rows carry a size: once, few, many, or a class if the clone is expanded.

j_call d_call v_call clone_size cdr3_nt cdr3_aa
TRBJ2-1 TRBD2 TRBV6-2/TRBV6-3 NA TGTGCCAGCACCCCAGGGGGACTAGCGGACAATGAGCAGTTCTTC CASTPGGLADNEQFF
TRBJ1-5 NA TRBV28 NA TGTGCCAGCAGTTCCTGGGCGGAGGAAAATCAGCCCCAGCATTTT CASSSWAEENQPQHF
TRBJ2-7 NA TRBV6-2/TRBV6-3 NA TGTGCCAGCAGTTACCTGTATCAGGGCTACGAGCAGTACTTC CASSYLYQGYEQYF
TRBJ1-1 NA TRBV5-1 NA TGCGCCAGCAGCCCTGGCGGCGGCAACACTGAAGCTTTCTTT CASSPGGGNTEAFF
TRBJ1-5 NA TRBV7-9 NA TGTGCCAGCAGCCGTGGGGCCGGCAATCAGCCCCAGCATTTT CASSRGAGNQPQHF
TRBJ2-1 NA TRBV28 NA TGTGCCAGCACCTCCGGGGGGCTTGGGAATGAGCAGTTCTTC CASTSGGLGNEQFF
TRBJ2-1 NA TRBV27 NA TGTGCCAGCAGTTTATTGTTGGGTCAGGGGAATGAGCAGTTCTTC CASSLLLGQGNEQFF
TRBJ2-3 NA TRBV11-2 NA TGTGCCAGCAGCCCGGGAACAGATACGCAGTATTTT CASSPGTDTQYF
TRBJ1-5 NA TRBV28 few TGTGCCAGCAGTTTACCCCCTGGACAGACGCATAGCAATCAGCCCCAGCATTTT CASSLPPGQTHSNQPQHF
TRBJ2-2 NA TRBV9 once TGTGCCAGCAGCTTACTCACCGGGGAGCTGTTTTTT CASSLLTGELFF
TRBJ1-2 TRBD1 TRBV6-6 NA TGTGCCAGCAGTCGGACAGGGCGAGTAAGCATCTATGGCTACACCTTC CASSRTGRVSIYGYTF
TRBJ1-6 NA TRBV5-6 NA TGTGCCAGCAATAGGGGGAGTGGAGGTTCACCCCTCCACTTT CASNRGSGGSPLHF
TRBJ1-2 TRBD1 TRBV6-5 NA TGTGCCAGCAGTTACGGGGACAGGGGGCGTCATGGCTACACCTTC CASSYGDRGRHGYTF
TRBJ2-7 NA TRBV15 NA TGTGCCACCAGCAGAGATTTTGGAGCATACGAGCAGTACTTC CATSRDFGAYEQYF
TRBJ2-1 TRBD1 TRBV29-1 NA TGCAGCGGGAAAACCACGAGCGGACAGGGACAGTTCTTC CSGKTTSGQGQFF
TRBJ2-7 TRBD2 TRBV7-2 once TGTGCCAGCAGCTATCAGGGGACTAGCGGGATTAACGAGCAGTACTTC CASSYQGTSGINEQYF
TRBJ1-2 NA TRBV4-3 NA TGCGCCAGCAGCCAAGGATGGACAGAGTATGGCTACACCTTC CASSQGWTEYGYTF
TRBJ1-5 TRBD1 TRBV27 NA TGTGCCACCTCTAGGGCAGGGGGTGGCAATCAGCCCCAGCATTTT CATSRAGGGNQPQHF
TRBJ2-1 NA TRBV4-3 once TGCGCCAGCAGCCAAGATAAAGGTCGACAGGCCTTGAACAATGAGCAGTTCTTC CASSQDKGRQALNNEQFF
TRBJ1-5 TRBD1 TRBV6-5 NA TGTGCCAGCCTAAGAACAGGGGGCGGAGGTCAGCCCCAGCATTTT CASLRTGGGGQPQHF
TRBJ1-1 TRBD1 TRBV5-4 NA TGTGCCAGCAGCTGGGGACAGGGCCCCACTGAAGCTTTCTTT CASSWGQGPTEAFF
TRBJ2-1 NA TRBV28 NA TGTGCCAGCTGGGCCCTTCCTCAGGGTGGCGATGAGCAGTTCTTC CASWALPQGGDEQFF
TRBJ2-3 TRBD2 TRBV6-5 NA TGTGCCAGCAGGCGGACTAGTACTACAGATACGCAGTATTTT CASRRTSTTDTQYF